These 28 T cell receptor beta chains were sequenced from one sample in a study of blood T cells in healthy people across ages. Sample-barcoded 5' priming and a J-beta primer mix drove a second PCR of roughly 6 to 12 cycles. TCRdb re-analysed the 5' RACE reads in MiXCR, keeping a single row per CDR3 protein. The table has fewer than 800,000 distinct CDR3 sequences, 20% to 25% seen once. These data were also filed under a second study, of T cells of mothers and their children.

The sequenced sample consisted of blood. The receptors come from a boy between 10 and 17 years old in good health.

In its sample, this clonotype was seen a few times. The chain employs TRBV7-2 and TRBJ1-6; weak D call: TRBD1 (5 bases). CDR3 length: 15 amino acids. From germline, CDR1 is SGHTA and CDR2 FQGNSA. V lost 5 bases to trimming and J lost 7 bases, with 15 bases between them. CDR3 bases: TGTGCCAGCAGCAACCGGCGCAGGGAAAATTCACCCCTCCACTTT. Amino acids: CASSNRRRENSPLHF.

The rearrangement uses TRBV5-1 and TRBJ1-2; the D is unclear. Germline CDR1 reads SGHRS; CDR2 reads YFSETQ. The CDR3 contains 13 residues. The V end lost 3 bases, the J end lost 5 bases, and 11 bases lay between the germline ends. CDR3 amino acids: CASSSGGGYGYTF. In DNA, the CDR3 is TGCGCCAGCAGCTCGGGAGGAGGGTATGGCTACACCTTC.

This chain joins TRBV28 and TRBJ2-1, with TRBD2 identical over 9 bases. V shed 2 bases and J 8 bases; nucleotides not matched to a gene: 13. CDR3 size: 17 residues. Germline CDR1 MDHEN, CDR2 SYDVKM. This CDR3 is CASSLRASGAPWDEQFF. The CDR3 DNA is TGTGCCAGCAGTTTAAGGGCTAGCGGGGCTCCGTGGGATGAGCAGTTCTTC.

This clonotype has more than one count but fewer than ten. The chain couples TRBV15 to TRBJ2-1; D ambiguous. CDR1 is LNHNV, CDR2 YYDKDF, per germline (reference sequence). Trimming took 5 bases from V and 5 from J, leaving 7 bases between them. The CDR3 extends over 12 amino acids. CDR3 bases: TGTGCCACCAGCTTCATTGACAATGAGCAGTTCTTC. It yields the protein CATSFIDNEQFF.

This chain links TRBV4-3 with TRBJ2-6; D is uncertain. The CDR3 is made up of 17 amino acids. Per the germline V gene, CDR1 is LGHNA and CDR2 is YSLEER. V lost 1 base and J lost 0, with 10 bases in between. CDR3 DNA: TGCGCCAGCAGCCAAGGTTCACTGGCCTCTGGGGCCAACGTCCTGACTTTC. Amino acids: CASSQGSLASGANVLTF.

This clonotype turned up a few times. This chain joins TRBV7-2 and TRBJ2-7; the D gene is possibly TRBD2 (7 bases). The CDR3 totals 14 residues. The V end lost 1 base, the J end lost 9 bases, and 16 bases lay between the germline ends. The V gene's germline CDR1 is SGHTA and CDR2 FQGNSA. For the CDR3, the DNA is TGTGCCAGCAGCTTAGGTTCTAGCGGAGGGGGGCAGTACTTC. Amino acid sequence: CASSLGSSGGGQYF.

The chain couples TRBV20-1 to TRBJ1-2; D call uncertain. V lost 0 bases to trimming and J lost 6 bases, with 5 bases between them. The germline gives CDR1 DFQATT, CDR2 SNEGSKA (reference sequence). The CDR3 extends over 11 amino acids. The CDR3 DNA sequence: TGCAGTGCTAGAGAGTGGGATGGCTACACCTTC. Protein product: CSAREWDGYTF.

This clonotype came up a few times. This chain joins TRBV7-9 and TRBJ2-5; TRBD2 is a possible D gene (5 bases). V lost 5 bases and J lost 9, with 19 bases in between. The CDR3 sequence is 14 residues long. Germline CDR1 SEHNR, CDR2 FQNEAQ (reference sequence). The CDR3 nucleotides are TGTGCCAGCAGCGGGAGAGGAGGCATTTCGGCCCAGTACTTC. This gives the protein CASSGRGGISAQYF.

V gene TRBV12-3 or TRBV12-4 combines with J gene TRBJ2-4; D uncertain. The CDR3 runs 13 residues. Trimming cost V 0 bases and J 8 bases, with 8 bases left between them. The CDR3 protein is CASSLAVVDIQYF. The CDR3 nucleotides read TGTGCCAGCAGTTTAGCAGTAGTAGACATTCAGTACTTC.

This clonotype was counted a few times. The CDR3: CASSQVGSGRKGQFF. The CDR3 DNA sequence: TGCGCCAGCAGCCAAGTAGGTAGCGGGAGAAAAGGGCAGTTCTTC. The V and J genes are TRBV4-1 and TRBJ2-1, with TRBD2 matching over 9 bases. This CDR3 is 15 amino acids long. The V and J ends lost 1 base and 12 bases, in that order; junction bases with no gene match: 10. The germline CDR1 and CDR2 sequences are MGHRA and YSYEKL.

The V and J genes are TRBV27 and TRBJ2-7; tentatively, D is TRBD2 (6 bases). Per germline, CDR1 MNHEY and CDR2 SMNVEV (reference sequence). V gave up 7 bases and J gave up 0 bases, with 13 bases separating them. The CDR3 covers 14 residues. The chain's CDR3 is CASKAGTDSYEQYF. CDR3 DNA sequence: TGTGCCAGCAAAGCCGGGACTGACTCCTACGAGCAGTACTTC.

This clonotype was seen a handful of times. V and J are TRBV20-1 and TRBJ1-4; weak D call: TRBD1 (5 bases). CDR3 length equals 15 residues. Germline V CDR1 and CDR2: DFQATT, SNEGSKA (reference sequence). Trimming removed 5 bases at V and 0 bases at J, with 13 bases between. CDR3 in amino acids: CSASTTGATNEKLFF. DNA of the CDR3: TGCAGTGCTTCCACTACGGGGGCAACTAATGAAAAACTGTTTTTT.

V and J are TRBV12-3 or TRBV12-4 and TRBJ1-1, with D possibly being TRBD1 (6 bases). This CDR3 comprises 13 residues. Trimming took off 3 bases at V and 5 bases at J, with 10 bases between the two ends. The CDR3 region has the DNA TGTGCCAGCAGTTTTCAGGGGCCGACTGAAGCTTTCTTT. Translation gives CASSFQGPTEAFF.

The table lists this clonotype with a few counts. J is TRBJ1-2 and V is TRBV6-5; TRBD1 is a possible D gene (6 bases). V dropped 0 bases and J dropped 3 bases, with 8 bases sitting between them. The length of the CDR3 is 14 residues. Germline CDR1 is MNHEY and CDR2 is SVGAGI. The CDR3 region has the DNA TGTGCCAGCAGTTACTCGGGGACACACTATGGCTACACCTTC. Amino acid sequence: CASSYSGTHYGYTF.

The chain combines TRBV29-1 with TRBJ2-5; D is tentatively TRBD1 or TRBD2 (5 bases each). Looked up from germline, CDR1 is SQVTM and CDR2 is ANQGSEA. The V end lost 6 bases, the J end lost 1 base, and 15 bases lay between the germline ends. This CDR3 has 14 residues. CDR3 bases: TGCAGCGTCTGGGACCGGGCCTTCCAAGAGACCCAGTACTTC. The encoded protein is CSVWDRAFQETQYF.

The chain joins TRBV5-1 to TRBJ2-7, with D unclear. The germline CDR1 and CDR2 sequences are SGHRS and YFSETQ. This CDR3 has 13 amino acids. The V gene lost 3 bases and the J gene lost 3 bases, with 10 bases spanning the gap. The CDR3 loop is CASSSGWIYEQYF. As DNA, the CDR3 is TGCGCCAGCAGCTCGGGTTGGATCTACGAGCAGTACTTC. Variable domain in full (rest from reference TRBV5-1 and TRBJ2-7): KAGVTQTPRYLIKTRGQQVTLSCSPISGHRSVSWYQQTPGQGLQFLFEYFSETQRNKGNFPGRFSGRQFSNSRSEMNVSTLELGDSALYLCASSSGWIYEQYFGPGTRLTVT.

This clonotype occurred a few times. This chain links TRBV10-1 with TRBJ2-1; 7 bases agree with TRBD2. CDR1 is WNHNN, CDR2 SYGVQD, per germline (reference sequence). V was clipped by 6 bases and J by 4 bases; unmatched bases: 18. The CDR3 is 18 residues long. The CDR3 DNA is TGCGCCAGCAGCGGGGAGGGCCCTCGGGGACCGAGGTACAATGAGCAGTTCTTC. This gives the protein CASSGEGPRGPRYNEQFF.

This clonotype has just a few counts. This chain uses TRBV2 with TRBJ1-5, with D maybe TRBD1 (6 bases). Germline V gene sequence: CDR1 SNHLY, CDR2 FYNNEI. The V and J ends lost 4 bases and 3 bases respectively, with 13 bases between them. The CDR3 covers 15 residues. The CDR3 spells CASSATGIPNQPQHF. CDR3 DNA sequence: TGTGCCAGCAGTGCTACAGGGATTCCCAATCAGCCCCAGCATTTT.

This clonotype appeared many times. Relative to the germline gene, one junction end is altered; a read error may explain this. The V call is TRBV5-1, the J call TRBJ1-1; D might be TRBD1 (6 bases). The CDR3 spans 13 residues. Germline CDR1 reads SGHRS; CDR2 reads YFSETQ. The CDR3 loop reads CASSLQGNTEAFF. As DNA, the CDR3 is TGTGCCAGCAGCTTACAGGGGAACACTGAAGCTTTCTTT.

The chain recombines TRBV14 with TRBJ1-2; 9 bases align to TRBD1. CDR1 is SGHDN and CDR2 is FVKESK in the germline V gene. Trimming took 3 bases from V and 1 from J; bases not matched to a gene: 3. The CDR3 consists of 15 residues. The chain's CDR3 is CASSQTGQGNYGYTF. In nucleotides, the CDR3 is TGTGCCAGCAGCCAGACGGGACAGGGTAACTATGGCTACACCTTC.

The chain combines TRBV6-2 or TRBV6-3 with TRBJ1-2; weak D call: TRBD1 (5 bases). CDR3 length: 11 residues. CDR1 is MNHEY, CDR2 SVGEGT, per germline. Trimming left V 6 bases short and J 7 bases short, with 9 bases between. The CDR3 nucleotides are TGTGCCAGCAGGAGAGGGACTGGCTACACCTTC. Encoded protein: CASRRGTGYTF.

The chain uses TRBV4-3 and TRBJ2-7, with 9 bases lining up with TRBD1. The CDR3 runs 16 residues. Germline-derived CDR1 and CDR2 are LGHNA and YSLEER. Germline trimming cut 0 bases from V and 1 base from J; bases unmatched to any gene: 4. The CDR3 loop reads CASSQDVGQGSYEQYF. The CDR3 nucleotides read TGCGCCAGCAGCCAAGATGTGGGACAGGGATCCTACGAGCAGTACTTC.

This clonotype showed up just a few times. This rearrangement joins TRBV28 to TRBJ2-7, with a tentative D call TRBD2 (5 bases). Germline CDR1 is MDHEN and CDR2 is SYDVKM. The CDR3 spans 16 residues. The V gene lost 1 base and the J gene lost 0 bases, with 13 bases spanning the gap. The CDR3 bases are TGTGCCAGCAGTTTATCCCAGCGGTCCGACTCCTACGAGCAGTACTTC. Translation gives CASSLSQRSDSYEQYF.

This clonotype was observed once. The chain employs TRBV5-1 and TRBJ2-3; TRBD2 might be the D (6 bases). Between the trimmed V and J ends, which lost 0 bases and 2 bases, there was a span of 19 bases. Germline CDR1 is SGHRS and CDR2 is YFSETQ. The CDR3 loop spans 18 amino acids. This chain's CDR3 is CASSLAVLRGTNTDTQYF. CDR3 in DNA: TGCGCCAGCAGCTTGGCCGTTTTGCGGGGAACCAACACAGATACGCAGTATTTT.

This clonotype was recorded a few times. The J gene is TRBJ2-5, the V gene TRBV6-6; 11 nucleotides line up with TRBD1. The DNA end is a closer match to TRBJ2-7, so the J assignment may be wrong. Germline V CDR1 and CDR2: MNHNY, SVGAGI (reference sequence). This CDR3 comprises 15 residues. CDR3 nucleotide sequence: TGTGCCAGCAGCGGAGGGGACAGGGGGGTCTACGAGCAGTACTTC. It specifies CASSGGDRGVYEQYF.

The sample holds a few counts of this clonotype. The chain is built from TRBV27 and TRBJ2-3; 8 bases are a match to TRBD2. The V gene end was trimmed by 5 bases and the J gene end by 3 bases; junction bases not matched to a gene: 13. Germline values: CDR1 MNHEY, CDR2 SMNVEV (reference sequence). The CDR3 runs to 17 residues. CDR3 sequence (DNA): TGTGCCAGCAGTAAGCTACCTCTTAGCGGGAAGACAGATACGCAGTATTTT. This gives the protein CASSKLPLSGKTDTQYF.

This clonotype was found a few times. The gene calls are TRBV4-1 and TRBJ2-7, with a weak D call TRBD1 (6 bases). Germline V lookup: CDR1 MGHRA, CDR2 YSYEKL. There are 14 residues in the CDR3. V was pared by 1 base and J by 7 bases, with 14 bases between. CDR3 bases: TGCGCCAGCAGCCAAGTTCCACAGGGCCCAGAGCAGTACTTC. As protein: CASSQVPQGPEQYF.

The chain joins TRBV28 to TRBJ2-1; 9 positions match TRBD1. With V trimmed by 7 bases and J by 3 bases, 10 bases remained unmatched. Germline lookup yields CDR1 MDHEN and CDR2 SYDVKM. The CDR3 totals 16 residues. In nucleotides, the CDR3 is TGTGCCAGCACCTCGTCGGGGACAGGGCTCTACAATGAGCAGTTCTTC. Translating it yields CASTSSGTGLYNEQFF.